This TCR beta chain was retrieved from a study of blood T cells in healthy people across ages. Next came a second PCR, run for about 6 to 11 cycles, which used a sample-barcoded 5' primer along with a J-beta primer mix. TCRdb reprocessed the 5' RACE reads via MiXCR and lists one record per CDR3 protein. The sample lists roughly 1,000,000 distinct CDR3 sequences, less than 25% occurring once. Isolated per sample were at least 6.5 million PBMCs. Study-wide results and caveats: Possibly, changes in expanded clonotypes were confounded because donor CMV status was unknown. There were more naive CD4+ cells and higher diversity in long-lived donors than in aged donors.

A remark on this clonotype: The antigen remains undetermined.

From germline, CDR1 is LGHNA and CDR2 YSLEER. The CDR3 covers 15 residues. The V end was cut by 1 base, the J end by 4 bases, with 12 bases between. The data also belong to a second study, concerning T cells of mothers and their children. In that study: Per child, 2.8 million or so TCR beta CDR3 reads were obtained, against over 10 million per mother.

The V call is TRBV4-3, the J call TRBJ2-3, with unresolved D. The sequenced material came from blood. This TCR was sampled from a girl aged 2 to 9 in good health. This CDR3 is CASSQGKYSADTQYF. CDR3 in DNA: TGCGCCAGCAGCCAAGGGAAGTATTCCGCAGATACGCAGTATTTT.